The 15 T cell receptor beta chains given below trace back to one sample, sequenced in a study of OX40 agonist ivuxolimab in advanced cancers. Using immunoSEQ multiplex PCR, the repertoire was profiled, and TCRdb retains in-frame clones only, with some absent. Here the sample spans about 37,000 clones, approximately 82% being singletons. The sample in question was CD4+ or CD8+ T cells sorted from blood, obtained in a trial of the OX40 agonist ivuxolimab. The source is an adult with an advanced solid tumor such as melanoma, head and neck, liver or kidney cancer.

The chain is built from TRBV27 and TRBJ2-7; 12 bases map to TRBD2. The J segment lost 4 bases and the V segment lost 4 bases, leaving 8 bases of the junction unmatched. The CDR3 spans 16 residues. The germline gives CDR1 MNHEY, CDR2 SMNVEV (reference sequence). The CDR3 DNA reads as TGTGCCAGCAGTTCATCGACTAGCGGGGGTATTTACGAGCAGTACTTC. Translation gives CASSSSTSGGIYEQYF.

This clone was counted a single time. The J gene is TRBJ2-3, the V gene TRBV28; no definite D call. The V end was cut by 4 bases, the J end by 5 bases, with 7 bases between. The CDR3 runs 12 residues. Germline CDR1 reads MDHEN; CDR2 reads SYDVKM. The CDR3 nucleotides are TGTGCCAGCAGTTCCTCGGTAGATACGCAGTATTTT. Protein product: CASSSSVDTQYF.

The chain uses TRBV6-6 and TRBJ1-4; 7 bases fit TRBD1. Germline lookup yields CDR1 MNHNY and CDR2 SVGAGI (reference sequence). After removal of 7 bases from V and 8 bases from J, the junction contained 7 bases not matched to a gene. The CDR3 totals 13 residues. The CDR3 DNA reads TGTGCCAGCAACACCGCACAGGGGGAAAAACTGTTTTTT. Translating it yields CASNTAQGEKLFF.

This rearrangement joins TRBV19 to TRBJ1-6; the D is unclear. This CDR3 contains 15 residues. The germline V gene encodes CDR1 LNHDA and CDR2 SQIVND (reference sequence). Trimming left V 3 bases short and J 7 bases short, with 13 bases between. The CDR3 nucleotides are TGTGCCAGTAGTATTATGGATACAGAGAATTCACCCCTCCACTTT. This gives the protein CASSIMDTENSPLHF.

The gene calls are TRBV29-1 and TRBJ2-1; 9 bases agree with TRBD1. Per the germline V gene, CDR1 is SQVTM and CDR2 is ANQGSEA. The V and J ends lost 7 bases and 13 bases, in that order; junction bases with no gene match: 8. The CDR3 is made up of 11 amino acids. CDR3 nucleotide sequence: TGCAGCGCCAACCTGGACAGGGGCCAGTTCTTC. This translates into CSANLDRGQFF.

DNA of the CDR3: TGTGCCAGCAGCGAGGGAGACCCCTACGAGCAGTACTTC. Protein: CASSEGDPYEQYF. The chain carries TRBV9 and TRBJ2-5; D is possibly TRBD2 (5 bases). The DNA end is more similar to TRBJ2-7, so the J call may be wrong. The CDR3 runs 13 residues. CDR1 SGDLS and CDR2 YYNGEE come from the germline V gene.

This clone was picked up a small number of times. This chain links TRBV5-4 with TRBJ2-5, with 10 bases matching TRBD1. This CDR3 has 15 amino acids. V dropped 0 bases and J dropped 5; count of bases not matched to a gene: 4. Looked up from germline, CDR1 is SGHNT and CDR2 is YYREEE (reference sequence). The DNA of the CDR3 is TGTGCCAGCAGCTTGGGGGACAGGGGTTTGGAGACCCAGTACTTC. It yields the protein CASSLGDRGLETQYF.

V gene TRBV7-9 combines with J gene TRBJ2-3, with D perhaps TRBD1 (5 bases). Trimming stripped 5 bases from V and 4 bases from J, with 16 bases between. CDR1 SEHNR and CDR2 FQNEAQ come from the germline V gene (reference sequence). This CDR3 spans 15 amino acids. Here the CDR3 DNA reads TGTGCCAGCAGCCCCCCCAGGGTCGACGCAGATACGCAGTATTTT. This codes for CASSPPRVDADTQYF.

The chain uses TRBV7-8 and TRBJ2-5; possible D gene TRBD2, 6 bases. V was shortened by 8 bases and J by 5 bases, with 15 bases between the two germline ends. This CDR3 region has 13 residues. The germline V gene has CDR1 SGHVS and CDR2 FQNEAQ. The CDR3 protein is CASVQNGGETQYF. DNA of the CDR3: TGTGCCAGCGTACAAAACGGAGGGGAGACCCAGTACTTC.

V usage is TRBV7-9 and J usage is TRBJ2-1; no clear D. The CDR3 totals 12 residues. Germline V gives CDR1 SEHNR, CDR2 FQNEAQ (reference sequence). V shed 4 bases and J shed 15 bases, with 16 bases lying between them. The CDR3 loop is CASSSQIVAGFF. The CDR3 DNA reads TGTGCCAGCAGCTCCCAGATTGTAGCAGGGTTCTTC.

This clone is a singleton in its sample. This rearrangement joins TRBV18 to TRBJ2-1; 10 bases are a match to TRBD1. The germline V gene has CDR1 KGHSH and CDR2 LQKENI. The CDR3 runs 15 residues. Trimming removed 6 bases from V and 4 bases from J; junction bases left unmatched: 6. The CDR3 loop reads CASSPDRGQYNEQFF. The CDR3 bases are TGTGCCAGCTCCCCCGACAGGGGGCAGTACAATGAGCAGTTCTTC.

J is TRBJ1-5 and V is TRBV27, with D unclear. V was pared by 2 bases and J by 6 bases, with 11 bases between. Germline CDR1 MNHEY, CDR2 SMNVEV (reference sequence). The length of the CDR3 is 14 residues. The chain's CDR3 is CASSLAGRAQPQHF. The CDR3 region has the DNA TGTGCCAGCAGTTTAGCTGGGCGAGCTCAGCCCCAGCATTTT.

The chain uses TRBV7-9 and TRBJ2-7, with D possibly TRBD2 on 6 matching bases. CDR3 length: 17 amino acids. V was shortened by 5 bases and J by 0 bases, with 20 bases between the two germline ends. Germline V gene sequence: CDR1 SEHNR, CDR2 FQNEAQ (reference sequence). The CDR3 nucleotides read TGTGCCAGCAGCCCCTCGATGGGACGGGGGAGCTCCTACGAGCAGTACTTC. Protein product: CASSPSMGRGSSYEQYF.

The count of this clone is one. The gene calls are TRBV13 and TRBJ1-1; 8 bases map to TRBD1. CDR3 length: 17 amino acids. CDR1 PRHDT and CDR2 FYEKMQ come from the germline V gene (reference sequence). The J segment lost 4 bases and the V segment lost 2 bases, leaving 12 bases of the junction unmatched. The CDR3 bases are TGTGCCAGCAGCTTATGGGCAGGGGGCGTTAAGGGCACTGAAGCTTTCTTT. Its protein is CASSLWAGGVKGTEAFF. Looking up the rest from reference TRBV13 and TRBJ1-1 gives the full variable domain: AAGVIQSPRHLIKEKRETATLKCYPIPRHDTVYWYQQGPGQDPQFLISFYEKMQSDKGSIPDRFSAQQFSDYHSELNMSSLELGDSALYFCASSLWAGGVKGTEAFFGQGTRLTVV.

The chain is built from TRBV20-1 and TRBJ2-1; possibly TRBD1 for D (6 bases). Germline values: CDR1 DFQATT, CDR2 SNEGSKA (reference sequence). The CDR3 is 11 residues long. The germline V and J ends were trimmed by 2 bases and 14 bases, with 13 bases remaining between them. CDR3 protein: CSARSGQKKFF. The CDR3 DNA follows: TGCAGTGCTAGATCGGGACAAAAAAAGTTCTTC.